Below, 21 T cell receptor beta chains from the same sample are listed, as sequenced in a study of cytomegalovirus exposure and HLA in healthy donors. Libraries were prepared by immunoSEQ multiplex PCR; TCRdb keeps only in-frame clonotypes and omits some of them. This repertoire shows roughly 75,000 clones, approximately 86% found once; its top ten account for 2.5% to 3.5%. Sequenced material: PBMCs. The receptor set was obtained from a man aged 25 to 40 in good health and CMV-seronegative.

V and J are TRBV27 and TRBJ2-3; D gene unclear. The CDR3 totals 11 residues. V dropped 4 bases and J dropped 4 bases, with 3 bases sitting between them. Germline V gene sequence: CDR1 MNHEY, CDR2 SMNVEV (reference sequence). CDR3 sequence: CASSSPDTQYF. The CDR3 bases are TGTGCCAGCAGTTCTCCAGATACGCAGTATTTT.

The table lists this clone with a count of one. The rearrangement links TRBV9 to TRBJ2-5; 7 bases fit TRBD2. V lost 0 bases to trimming and J lost 2 bases; unmatched junction nucleotides: 10. The CDR3 contains 17 residues. The germline gives CDR1 SGDLS, CDR2 YYNGEE. This CDR3 is CASSVGGSASGQETQYF. The CDR3 DNA reads as TGTGCCAGCAGCGTAGGTGGGTCGGCTAGCGGACAAGAGACCCAGTACTTC.

The V call is TRBV7-2, the J call TRBJ1-2; unclear D gene. The CDR3 is made up of 14 amino acids. The germline gives CDR1 SGHTA, CDR2 FQGNSA. Trimming shortened V by 4 bases and J by 8 bases, and 17 bases separated the two germline ends. This CDR3 is CASSYYGGEGGYTF. The CDR3, as DNA: TGTGCCAGCAGCTACTATGGCGGGGAGGGAGGCTACACCTTC.

The gene calls are TRBV27 and TRBJ2-1; TRBD2 matches at 8 bases. The CDR3 has 15 amino acids. Germline values: CDR1 MNHEY, CDR2 SMNVEV (reference sequence). Unmatched junction bases numbered 9, after V lost 4 bases and J lost 7 bases. The CDR3 here is CASSSSGLGGNEQFF. The CDR3 coding sequence is TGTGCCAGCAGTTCATCGGGACTAGGTGGGAATGAGCAGTTCTTC.

The rearrangement joins TRBV19 to TRBJ2-7; D gene unclear. Looked up from germline, CDR1 is LNHDA and CDR2 is SQIVND (reference sequence). V dropped 5 bases and J dropped 2 bases, with 10 bases sitting between them. The CDR3 length is 13 residues. The CDR3 reads CASSSGSPYEQYV. CDR3 nucleotides: TGTGCCAGTAGTTCCGGGTCCCCCTACGAGCAGTACGTC.

This chain uses TRBV5-6 with TRBJ2-7; 10 bases are shared with TRBD1. CDR1 and CDR2 from the germline V gene are SGHDT and YYEEEE. The V segment lost 1 base and the J segment 0 bases; nucleotides outside the gene matches: 1. The CDR3 is 15 residues long. This CDR3 reads CASSLWDRGSYEQYV. For the CDR3, the DNA is TGTGCCAGCAGCTTGTGGGACAGGGGCTCCTACGAGCAGTACGTC.

The chain couples TRBV5-1 to TRBJ2-3; 9 nucleotides match TRBD2. The germline V gene encodes CDR1 SGHRS and CDR2 YFSETQ. Unmatched junction bases numbered 7, after V lost 4 bases and J lost 4 bases. This CDR3 has 15 amino acids. CDR3 DNA: TGCGCCAGCAGCGAAAGGACTAGCGAGGCAGATACGCAGTATTTT. This gives the protein CASSERTSEADTQYF.

The chain recombines TRBV18 with TRBJ1-5; 10 bases line up with TRBD1. Looked up from germline, CDR1 is KGHSH and CDR2 is LQKENI. The CDR3 sequence is 15 residues long. V was clipped by 2 bases and J by 4 bases; unmatched bases: 2. CDR3 residues: CASSPRGQGNQPQHF. In DNA, the CDR3 is TGTGCCAGCTCACCAAGGGGACAGGGGAATCAGCCCCAGCATTTT.

V is TRBV5-1 and J is TRBJ1-1; 8 bases line up with TRBD1. The trim removed 4 bases at V and 7 bases at J, leaving 9 bases unmatched. The CDR3 is 14 residues long. Looked up from germline, CDR1 is SGHRS and CDR2 is YFSETQ. CDR3 nucleotide sequence: TGCGCCAGCAGCGTGACCGGGACAGGAAATGAAGCTTTCTTT. Translation: CASSVTGTGNEAFF.

This clone was counted many times. This chain uses TRBV9 with TRBJ1-2; perhaps TRBD1 as D (6 bases). The V and J ends lost 6 bases and 6 bases respectively, with 15 bases between them. The CDR3 length is 13 residues. Germline CDR1 and CDR2: SGDLS and YYNGEE. The CDR3 spells CASNKQGNHGYTF. The CDR3 nucleotides are TGTGCCAGCAACAAACAGGGAAACCATGGCTACACCTTC.

This chain links TRBV11-2 with TRBJ2-7, with D possibly being TRBD2 (6 bases). Per the germline V gene, CDR1 is SGHAT and CDR2 is FQNNGV. The V end lost 4 bases, the J end lost 2 bases, and 12 bases lay between the germline ends. CDR3 length: 14 amino acids. CDR3 sequence: CASSSGLLTYEQYV. CDR3 coding DNA: TGTGCCAGCAGCTCCGGACTACTGACCTACGAGCAGTACGTC.

The chain is built from TRBV27 and TRBJ2-1, with 8 bases that match TRBD2. CDR3 length: 18 residues. Germline V lookup: CDR1 MNHEY, CDR2 SMNVEV (reference sequence). J was trimmed by 8 bases and V by 0 bases; bases with no gene match: 15. DNA for the CDR3: TGTGCCAGCAGTTTATCTCCTAGCGGGCCAGCCCCATGGGATGAGCAGTTCTTC. Its translation: CASSLSPSGPAPWDEQFF.

Concerning this clone: The DNA is left out, because the CDR3 cannot be placed on it with certainty; the CDR3 is given as TCRdb lists it. The V and J genes are TRBV6-1 and TRBJ2-7; the table's D call, TRBD2, has no DNA check behind it. Germline CDR1 MNHNS, CDR2 SASEGT. The CDR3 sequence runs 13 residues, both termini included. CDR3 amino acids: CASSISVLYEQYF.

The V call is TRBV6-5, the J call TRBJ1-1; the D gene is possibly TRBD1 (5 bases). Per germline, CDR1 MNHEY and CDR2 SVGAGI. The CDR3 consists of 13 residues. V lost 6 bases, J lost 1 base, and 9 bases lay in between. Written as DNA, the CDR3 is TGTGCCAGCAGCAGGGTGAGGAACACTGAAGCTTTCTTT. This encodes CASSRVRNTEAFF.

The chain recombines TRBV7-3 with TRBJ2-3; possible D gene TRBD1, 5 bases. The CDR3 is 12 amino acids. Germline assignment: CDR1 SGHTA and CDR2 FQGTGA. The germline V and J ends were trimmed by 4 bases and 8 bases, with 10 bases remaining between them. CDR3 nucleotides: TGTGCCAGCAGCTCTCCAAGGGGTACGCAGTATTTT. Its translation: CASSSPRGTQYF. Full variable domain (outside the CDR3, taken from reference TRBV7-3 and TRBJ2-3): GAGVSQTPSNKVTEKGKYVELRCDPISGHTALYWYRQSLGQGPEFLIYFQGTGAADDSGLPNDRFFAVRPEGSVSTLKIQRTERGDSAVYLCASSSPRGTQYFGPGTRLTVL.

The chain couples TRBV27 to TRBJ1-6; D gene ambiguous. There are 13 residues in the CDR3. Germline assignment: CDR1 MNHEY and CDR2 SMNVEV (reference sequence). V was cut by 7 bases and J by 8 bases, with 12 bases left in between. The DNA for the CDR3 is TGTGCCAGCACCCAGCCCGGGGATTCACCCCTCCACTTT. This codes for CASTQPGDSPLHF.

V is TRBV19 and J is TRBJ2-7; D ambiguous. This CDR3 region has 15 residues. CDR1 is LNHDA and CDR2 is SQIVND in the germline V gene (reference sequence). Trimming removed 5 bases at V and 3 bases at J, with 17 bases between. CDR3 in amino acids: CASSPTSSSSYEQYF. CDR3 nucleotides: TGTGCCAGTAGTCCCACCTCGTCATCGAGCTACGAGCAGTACTTC.

The CDR3, as DNA: TGTGCCAGCAGCCCGTGGACAGGGGAGGTTGAGCAGTTCTTC. It specifies CASSPWTGEVEQFF. The chain recombines TRBV7-9 with TRBJ2-1, with 9 bases lining up with TRBD1. Germline trimming cut 5 bases from V and 9 bases from J; bases unmatched to any gene: 8. Germline CDR1 reads SEHNR; CDR2 reads FQNEAQ (reference sequence). The CDR3 has 14 residues.

This clone was detected only a few times. The chain is built from TRBV30 and TRBJ2-2; D is unresolved. Looked up from germline, CDR1 is GTSNPN and CDR2 is SVGIG (reference sequence). V lost 2 bases, J lost 6 bases, and 7 bases lay in between. The length of the CDR3 is 12 residues. CDR3 sequence reads: CAWSFNPGELFF. CDR3 nucleotides: TGTGCCTGGAGTTTCAATCCCGGGGAGCTGTTTTTT.

This sequence joins TRBV9 and TRBJ2-3; the match to TRBD1 covers 10 bases. The junction had 6 bases not matched to a gene; V was cut back by 4 bases and J by 7 bases. The CDR3 loop spans 14 amino acids. The germline gives CDR1 SGDLS, CDR2 YYNGEE. CDR3 in DNA: TGTGCCAGCAGCTTGTCGGGACAGGGGAATACGCAGTATTTT. Protein sequence: CASSLSGQGNTQYF.

This clone showed up just once. The CDR3 here is CASSPGQGGGNTIYF. The DNA for the CDR3 is TGTGCCAGCAGCCCCGGACAGGGTGGCGGAAACACCATATATTTT. This chain uses TRBV7-7 with TRBJ1-3; 8 bases align to TRBD1. The CDR3 covers 15 residues. CDR1 SSHAT and CDR2 FNYEAQ come from the germline V gene (reference sequence). Germline trimming cut 5 bases from V and 4 bases from J; bases unmatched to any gene: 7.